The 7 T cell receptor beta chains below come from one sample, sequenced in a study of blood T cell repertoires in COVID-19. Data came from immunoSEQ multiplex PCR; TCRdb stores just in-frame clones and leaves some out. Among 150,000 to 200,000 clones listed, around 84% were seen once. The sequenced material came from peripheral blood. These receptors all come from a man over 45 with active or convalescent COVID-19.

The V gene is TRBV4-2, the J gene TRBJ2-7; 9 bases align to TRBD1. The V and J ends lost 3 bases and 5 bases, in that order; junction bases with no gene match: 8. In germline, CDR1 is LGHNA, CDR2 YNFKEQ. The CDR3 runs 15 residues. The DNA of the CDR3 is TGTGCCAGCAGCCAGGAGGGACAGGGTATAGACGAGCAGTACTTC. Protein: CASSQEGQGIDEQYF.

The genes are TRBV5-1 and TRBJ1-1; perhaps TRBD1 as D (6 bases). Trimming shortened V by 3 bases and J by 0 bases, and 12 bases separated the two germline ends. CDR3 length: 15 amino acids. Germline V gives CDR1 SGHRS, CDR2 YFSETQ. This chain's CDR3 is CASSSHGDMNTEAFF. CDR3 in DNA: TGCGCCAGCAGCTCCCACGGGGACATGAACACTGAAGCTTTCTTT.

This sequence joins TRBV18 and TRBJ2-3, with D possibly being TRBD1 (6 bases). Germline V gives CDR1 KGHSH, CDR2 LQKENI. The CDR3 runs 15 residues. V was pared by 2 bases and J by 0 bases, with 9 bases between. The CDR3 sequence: CASSPNDRSTDTQYF. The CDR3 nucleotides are TGTGCCAGCTCACCAAACGACAGGAGCACAGATACGCAGTATTTT.

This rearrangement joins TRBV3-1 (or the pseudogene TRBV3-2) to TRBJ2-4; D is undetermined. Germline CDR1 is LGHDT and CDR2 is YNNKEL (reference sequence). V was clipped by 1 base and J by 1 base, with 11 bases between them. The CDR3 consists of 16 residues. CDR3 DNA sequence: TGTGCCAGCAGCCAAGGCCCCAATAGCGCCAAAAACATTCAGTACTTC. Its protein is CASSQGPNSAKNIQYF.

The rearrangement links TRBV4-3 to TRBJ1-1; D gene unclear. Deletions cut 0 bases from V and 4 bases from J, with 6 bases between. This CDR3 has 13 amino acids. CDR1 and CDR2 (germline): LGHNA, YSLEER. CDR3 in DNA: TGCGCCAGCAGCCAAGATCACGGCACTGAAGCTTTCTTT. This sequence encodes CASSQDHGTEAFF.

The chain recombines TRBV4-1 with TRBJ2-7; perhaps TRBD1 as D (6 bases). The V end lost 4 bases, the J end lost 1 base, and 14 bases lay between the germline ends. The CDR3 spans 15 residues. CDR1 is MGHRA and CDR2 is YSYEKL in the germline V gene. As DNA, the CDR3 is TGCGCCAGCAGCCGGTCCGGGACACCTTCCTACGAGCAGTACTTC. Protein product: CASSRSGTPSYEQYF.

CDR3 sequence reads: CASSRQAGPGNTIYF. In nucleotides, the CDR3 is TGTGCCAGCAGCCGACAAGCGGGGCCTGGAAACACCATATATTTT. This chain connects TRBV27 to TRBJ1-3; tentative D call: TRBD1 (5 bases). CDR3 size: 15 residues. V shed 6 bases and J shed 2 bases, with 14 bases lying between them. Germline V CDR1 and CDR2: MNHEY, SMNVEV (reference sequence).